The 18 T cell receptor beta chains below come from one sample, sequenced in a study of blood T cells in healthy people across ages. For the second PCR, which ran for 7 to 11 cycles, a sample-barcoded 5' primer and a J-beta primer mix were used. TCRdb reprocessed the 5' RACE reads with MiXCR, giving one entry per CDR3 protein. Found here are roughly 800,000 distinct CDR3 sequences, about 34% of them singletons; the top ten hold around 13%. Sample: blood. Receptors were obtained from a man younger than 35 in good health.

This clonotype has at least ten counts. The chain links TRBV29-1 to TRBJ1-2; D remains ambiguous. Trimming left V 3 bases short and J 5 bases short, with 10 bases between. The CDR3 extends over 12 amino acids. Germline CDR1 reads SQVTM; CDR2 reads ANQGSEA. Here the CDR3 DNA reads TGCAGCGTTGAGGCCCGGGCTTATGGCTACACCTTC. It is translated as CSVEARAYGYTF.

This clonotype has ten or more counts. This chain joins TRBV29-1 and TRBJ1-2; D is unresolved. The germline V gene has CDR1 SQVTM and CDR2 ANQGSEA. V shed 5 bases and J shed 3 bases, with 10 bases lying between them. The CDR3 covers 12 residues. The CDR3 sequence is CSVRAFDYGYTF. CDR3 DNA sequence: TGCAGCGTTCGCGCTTTTGACTATGGCTACACCTTC.

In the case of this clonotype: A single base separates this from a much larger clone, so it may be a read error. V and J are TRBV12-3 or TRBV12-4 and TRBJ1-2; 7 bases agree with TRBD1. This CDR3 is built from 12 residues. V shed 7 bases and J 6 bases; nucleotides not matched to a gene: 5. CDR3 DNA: TGTGCCAGCAACCAGGGACAGCATGGCTACACCTTC. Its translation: CASNQGQHGYTF.

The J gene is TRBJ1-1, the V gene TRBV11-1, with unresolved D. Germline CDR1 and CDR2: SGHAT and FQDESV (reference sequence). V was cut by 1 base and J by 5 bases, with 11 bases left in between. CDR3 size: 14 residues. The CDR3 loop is CASSLGEVRTEAFF. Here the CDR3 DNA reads TGTGCCAGCAGCTTAGGGGAGGTGAGGACTGAAGCTTTCTTT. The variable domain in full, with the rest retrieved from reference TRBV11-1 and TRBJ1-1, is EAEVAQSPRYKITEKSQAVAFWCDPISGHATLYWYRQILGQGPELLVQFQDESVVDDSQLPKDRFSAERLKGVDSTLKIQPAELGDSAMYLCASSLGEVRTEAFFGQGTRLTVV.

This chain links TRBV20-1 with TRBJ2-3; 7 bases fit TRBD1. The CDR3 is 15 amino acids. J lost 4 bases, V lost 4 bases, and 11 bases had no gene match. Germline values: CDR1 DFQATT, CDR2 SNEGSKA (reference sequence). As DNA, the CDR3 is TGCAGTGCTATTAACGGACAGGTGGGCGCAGATACGCAGTATTTT. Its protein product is CSAINGQVGADTQYF.

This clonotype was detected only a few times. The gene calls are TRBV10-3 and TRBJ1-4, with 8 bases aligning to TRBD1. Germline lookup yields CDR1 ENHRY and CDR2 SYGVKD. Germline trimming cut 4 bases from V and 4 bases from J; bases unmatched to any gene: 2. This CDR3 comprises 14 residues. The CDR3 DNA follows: TGTGCCATCAGTGCGACAGGGGTTAATGAAAAACTGTTTTTT. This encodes CAISATGVNEKLFF.

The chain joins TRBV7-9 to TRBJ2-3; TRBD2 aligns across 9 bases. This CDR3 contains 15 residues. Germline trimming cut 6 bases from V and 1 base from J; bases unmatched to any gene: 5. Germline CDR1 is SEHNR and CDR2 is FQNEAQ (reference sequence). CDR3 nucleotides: TGTGCCAGCAGTAGAAGGACTAGCGGCACAGATACGCAGTATTTT. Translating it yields CASSRRTSGTDTQYF. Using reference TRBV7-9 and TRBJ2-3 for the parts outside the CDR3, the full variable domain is DTGVSQNPRHKITKRGQNVTFRCDPISEHNRLYWYRQTLGQGPEFLTYFQNEAQLEKSRLLSDRFSAERPKGSFSTLEIQRTEQGDSAMYLCASSRRTSGTDTQYFGPGTRLTVL.

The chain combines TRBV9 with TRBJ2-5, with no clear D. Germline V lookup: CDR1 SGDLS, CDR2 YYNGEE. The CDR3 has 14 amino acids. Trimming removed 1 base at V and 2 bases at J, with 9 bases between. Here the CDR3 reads CASSVMGIQETQYF. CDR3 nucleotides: TGTGCCAGCAGCGTAATGGGGATTCAAGAGACCCAGTACTTC.

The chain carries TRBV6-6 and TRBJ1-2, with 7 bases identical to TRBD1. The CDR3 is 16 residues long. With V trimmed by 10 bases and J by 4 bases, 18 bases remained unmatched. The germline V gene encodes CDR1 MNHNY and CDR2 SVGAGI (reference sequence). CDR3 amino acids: CATQGPGTVFFYGYTF. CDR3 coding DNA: TGTGCCACCCAAGGGCCCGGGACAGTGTTCTTCTATGGCTACACCTTC.

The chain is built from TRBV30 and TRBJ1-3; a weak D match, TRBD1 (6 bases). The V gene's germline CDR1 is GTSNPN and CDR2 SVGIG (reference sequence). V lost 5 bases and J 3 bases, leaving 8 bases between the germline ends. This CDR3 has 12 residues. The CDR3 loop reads CAWGQNGNTIYF. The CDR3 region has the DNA TGTGCCTGGGGACAGAATGGAAACACCATATATTTT. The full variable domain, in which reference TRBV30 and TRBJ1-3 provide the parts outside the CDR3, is SQTIHQWPATLVQPVGSPLSLECTVEGTSNPNLYWYRQAAGRGLQLLFYSVGIGQISSEVPQNLSASRPQDRQFILSSKKLLLSDSGFYLCAWGQNGNTIYFGEGSWLTVV.

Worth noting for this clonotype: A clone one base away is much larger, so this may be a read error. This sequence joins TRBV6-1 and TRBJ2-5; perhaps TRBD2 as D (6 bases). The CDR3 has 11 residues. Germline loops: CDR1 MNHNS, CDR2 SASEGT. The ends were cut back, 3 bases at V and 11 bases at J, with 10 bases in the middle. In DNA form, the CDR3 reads TGTGCCAGCAGTGAGTCGGGGGTGCAGTACTTC. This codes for CASSESGVQYF.

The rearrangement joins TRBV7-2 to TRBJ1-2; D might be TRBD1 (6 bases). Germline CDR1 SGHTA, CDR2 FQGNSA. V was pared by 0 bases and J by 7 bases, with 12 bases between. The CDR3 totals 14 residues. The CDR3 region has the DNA TGTGCCAGCAGCTTAGCCTCCGGAGGGGGTGGCTACACCTTC. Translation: CASSLASGGGGYTF.

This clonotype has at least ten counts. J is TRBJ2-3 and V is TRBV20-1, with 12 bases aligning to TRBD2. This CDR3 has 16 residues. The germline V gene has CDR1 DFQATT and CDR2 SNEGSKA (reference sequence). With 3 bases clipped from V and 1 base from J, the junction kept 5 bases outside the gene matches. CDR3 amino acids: CSASRLAGARTDTQYF. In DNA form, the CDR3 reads TGCAGTGCTAGCCGACTAGCGGGGGCTCGCACAGATACGCAGTATTTT.

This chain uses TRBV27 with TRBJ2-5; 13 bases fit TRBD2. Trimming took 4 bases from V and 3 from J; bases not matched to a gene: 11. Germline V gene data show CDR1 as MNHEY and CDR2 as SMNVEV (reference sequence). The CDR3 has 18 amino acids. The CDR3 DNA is TGTGCCAGCAGTTCTCAAACCCGCGGACTAGCGGGGGAAGAGACCCAGTACTTC. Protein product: CASSSQTRGLAGEETQYF.

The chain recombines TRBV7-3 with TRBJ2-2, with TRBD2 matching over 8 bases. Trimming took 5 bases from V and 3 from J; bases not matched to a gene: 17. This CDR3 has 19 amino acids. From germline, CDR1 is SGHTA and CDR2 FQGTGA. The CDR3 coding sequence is TGTGCCAGCAGCCCCCGTCCCGGGACTAGTAGAGCTGACACCGGGGAGCTGTTTTTT. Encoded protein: CASSPRPGTSRADTGELFF.

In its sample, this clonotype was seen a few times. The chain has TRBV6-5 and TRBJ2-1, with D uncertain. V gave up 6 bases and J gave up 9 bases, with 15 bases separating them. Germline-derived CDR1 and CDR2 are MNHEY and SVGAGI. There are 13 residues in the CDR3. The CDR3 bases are TGTGCCAGCAGCCTGTTAGGGTTTGGTGAGCAGTTCTTC. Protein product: CASSLLGFGEQFF.

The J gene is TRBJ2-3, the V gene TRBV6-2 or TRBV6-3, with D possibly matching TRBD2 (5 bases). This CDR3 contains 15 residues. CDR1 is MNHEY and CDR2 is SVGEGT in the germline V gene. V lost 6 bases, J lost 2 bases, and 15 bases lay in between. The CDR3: CASRSHSANTDTQYF. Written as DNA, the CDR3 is TGTGCCAGCAGGTCTCATAGCGCTAACACAGATACGCAGTATTTT.

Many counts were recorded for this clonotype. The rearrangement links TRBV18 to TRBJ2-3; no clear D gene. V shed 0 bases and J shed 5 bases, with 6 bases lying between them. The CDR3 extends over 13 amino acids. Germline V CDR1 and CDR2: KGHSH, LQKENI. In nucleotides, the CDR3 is TGTGCCAGCTCACCACCGCATAGAGATACGCAGTATTTT. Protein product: CASSPPHRDTQYF.